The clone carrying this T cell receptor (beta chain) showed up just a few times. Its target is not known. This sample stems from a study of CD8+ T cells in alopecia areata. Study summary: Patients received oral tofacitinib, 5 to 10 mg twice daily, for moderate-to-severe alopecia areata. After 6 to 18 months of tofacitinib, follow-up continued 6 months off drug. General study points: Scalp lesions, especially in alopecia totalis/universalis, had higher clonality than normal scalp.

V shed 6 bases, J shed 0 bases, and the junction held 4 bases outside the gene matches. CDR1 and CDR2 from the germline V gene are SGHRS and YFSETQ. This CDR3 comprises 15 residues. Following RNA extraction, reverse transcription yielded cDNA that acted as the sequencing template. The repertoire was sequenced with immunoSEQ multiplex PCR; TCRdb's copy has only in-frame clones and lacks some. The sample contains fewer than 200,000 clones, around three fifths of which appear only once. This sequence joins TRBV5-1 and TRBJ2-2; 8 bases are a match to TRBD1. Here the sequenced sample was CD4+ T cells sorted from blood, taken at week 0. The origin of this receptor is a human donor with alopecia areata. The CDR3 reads CASTLQGANTGELFF. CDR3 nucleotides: TGCGCCAGCACCCTACAGGGGGCGAACACCGGGGAGCTGTTTTTT.